This is a list of T cell receptor beta chains from one sample in a study of radiotherapy plus CTLA-4 blockade in lung cancer. The data were produced by immunoSEQ multiplex PCR, yet TCRdb's version contains in-frame clones alone and is incomplete. The sample records approximately 78,000 clones, around four fifths being singletons. The starting material was peripheral blood, obtained from a patient treated with radiotherapy plus ipilimumab. The receptor set was obtained from a human donor with non-small cell lung cancer who had a complete response to radiotherapy plus ipilimumab. Each CDR3 is given with its conserved first and last residue. A D gene is named only where the DNA matches it firmly. The size field is filled for only some rows; it gives once, few, many or a size class.

J gene: TRBJ2-1
clone size: .
D gene: .
V gene: TRBV19
CDR3 protein: CASSIGAAQGEQFF
CDR3 DNA: TGTGCCAGTAGTATAGGGGCGGCTCAGGGTGAGCAGTTCTTC

J gene: TRBJ2-5
clone size: .
D gene: .
V gene: TRBV5-8
CDR3 protein: CASSLGVGGETQYF
CDR3 DNA: TGTGCCAGCAGCTTGGGCGTTGGTGGGGAGACCCAGTACTTC

J gene: TRBJ2-7
clone size: .
D gene: TRBD1
V gene: TRBV15
CDR3 protein: CATSTKDRAAYEQYF
CDR3 DNA: TGTGCCACCAGCACCAAGGACAGGGCGGCCTACGAGCAGTACTTC

J gene: TRBJ2-5
clone size: .
D gene: TRBD2
V gene: TRBV11-3
CDR3 protein: CASSQGVAGEGQETQYF
CDR3 DNA: TGTGCCAGCAGCCAGGGAGTAGCGGGAGAAGGGCAAGAGACCCAGTACTTC

J gene: TRBJ1-5
clone size: .
D gene: .
V gene: TRBV12-5
CDR3 protein: CASGLGLIGNQPQHF
CDR3 DNA: TGTGCTAGTGGTCTCGGACTTATCGGCAATCAGCCCCAGCATTTT

J gene: TRBJ2-5
clone size: .
D gene: .
V gene: TRBV11-2
CDR3 protein: CASSALRNEQTQYF
CDR3 DNA: TGTGCCAGCAGCGCCCTTCGGAACGAACAGACCCAGTACTTC

J gene: TRBJ1-1
clone size: .
D gene: .
V gene: TRBV30
CDR3 protein: CAWNGYTEAFF
CDR3 DNA: TGTGCCTGGAATGGGTATACTGAAGCTTTCTTT

J gene: TRBJ2-4
clone size: .
D gene: .
V gene: TRBV9
CDR3 protein: CASSAEITPAKNIQYF
CDR3 DNA: TGTGCCAGCAGCGCCGAGATAACACCCGCCAAAAACATTCAGTACTTC

J gene: TRBJ1-1
clone size: .
D gene: .
V gene: TRBV13
CDR3 protein: CASSLGTGAHTEAFF
CDR3 DNA: TGTGCCAGCAGCTTAGGCACGGGGGCTCACACTGAAGCTTTCTTT

J gene: TRBJ2-1
clone size: .
D gene: TRBD2
V gene: TRBV4-1
CDR3 protein: CASSPSGTSYNEQFF
CDR3 DNA: TGCGCCAGCAGCCCATCCGGGACTAGCTACAATGAGCAGTTCTTC

J gene: TRBJ1-2
clone size: .
D gene: TRBD1
V gene: TRBV7-9
CDR3 protein: CASSRGTDYGYTF
CDR3 DNA: TGTGCCAGCAGCCGCGGGACAGACTATGGCTACACCTTC

J gene: TRBJ1-2
clone size: .
D gene: .
V gene: TRBV29-1
CDR3 protein: CSVELGGRRGYTF
CDR3 DNA: TGCAGCGTTGAGTTGGGCGGGAGAAGAGGCTACACCTTC

J gene: TRBJ2-6
clone size: .
D gene: TRBD1
V gene: TRBV5-1
CDR3 protein: CASSPRQGGSSGANVLTF
CDR3 DNA: TGCGCCAGCAGCCCACGACAGGGTGGGAGCTCTGGGGCCAACGTCCTGACTTTC

J gene: TRBJ1-4
clone size: .
D gene: .
V gene: TRBV18
CDR3 protein: CASSPPVRGEKLFF
CDR3 DNA: TGTGCCAGCTCACCACCTGTTAGGGGTGAAAAACTGTTTTTT

J gene: TRBJ1-2
clone size: once
D gene: .
V gene: TRBV4-1
CDR3 protein: CASSLRDWARGGYTF
CDR3 DNA: TGCGCCAGCAGCCTTCGGGACTGGGCCCGAGGAGGCTACACCTTC